This T cell receptor beta chain derives from a study of blood T cell repertoires in COVID-19. Across the whole study: Both acute and convalescent COVID-19 samples were obtained from the United States, Italy and Spain. T cells, B-cell-depleted T cells, or PBMCs provided the cDNA or gDNA that served as material.

This CDR3 is built from 18 residues. CDR1 and CDR2 (germline): SGDLS, YYNGEE. J was trimmed by 2 bases and V by 3 bases; bases with no gene match: 17. The authors' processing: Reference gene primers were amplified, and this amplification served to estimate nucleated cell counts. Produced via immunoSEQ multiplex PCR; TCRdb's table is partial and in-frame only. Clone size and V and J calls were adopted from that table, with D and trimming inferred from the DNA. The sample holds some 96,000 clones, around nine tenths seen once. This receptor was identified in a man between 45 and 60 years old with acute or convalescent COVID-19. The gene calls are TRBV9 and TRBJ2-7; TRBD2 aligns across 7 bases. Source material: peripheral blood. The CDR3 nucleotides read TGTGCCAGCAGCGCCGAGGATGCTCGGGGGGATTTAGCCTACGAGCAGTACTTC. This codes for CASSAEDARGDLAYEQYF.